This TCR beta chain was sequenced for a study of blood T cells in healthy people across ages. Overall study context: About one barcoded beta molecule per two T cells came from capture by template switching. Overall study findings and caveats: Greater diversity and more naive CD4+ cells were seen in long-lived donors than in aged donors.

In germline, CDR1 is MNHNS, CDR2 SASEGT. The CDR3 length is 19 residues. V lost 1 base and J 4 bases, leaving 26 bases between the germline ends. Concerning this clonotype itself: The antigen is unknown.

Using a J-beta primer mix together with a sample-barcoded 5' primer, a second PCR was run for roughly 6 to 12 cycles. Tags on each cDNA molecule came from a template-switch adaptor with 12 random nucleotides. In TCRdb, the 5' RACE reads were re-called with MiXCR into one record per CDR3 protein. The sample yields around 650,000 distinct CDR3 sequences, around two fifths seen once. This sequence was found in an older man in good health. The chain recombines TRBV6-1 with TRBJ2-7; D is possibly TRBD2 (7 bases). Sequenced sample: blood. The CDR3 protein is CASSEGGGGRGAVRYEQYF. The CDR3 region has the DNA TGTGCCAGCAGTGAAGGTGGGGGGGGTAGGGGGGCTGTGAGGTACGAGCAGTACTTC.